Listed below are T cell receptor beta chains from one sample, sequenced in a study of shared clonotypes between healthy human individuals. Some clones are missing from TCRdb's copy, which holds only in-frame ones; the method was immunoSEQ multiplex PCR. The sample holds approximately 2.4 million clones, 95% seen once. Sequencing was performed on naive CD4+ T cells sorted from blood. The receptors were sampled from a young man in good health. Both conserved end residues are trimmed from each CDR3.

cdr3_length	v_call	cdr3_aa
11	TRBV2	ASDQPASYEQY
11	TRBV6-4	ASSDGHYTEAF
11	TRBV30	AWSPGQGAGYT
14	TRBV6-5	ASSSLLAGGRGELF
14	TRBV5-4	ASSSGGELSGNTIY
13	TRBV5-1	ASSQNGGVTDTQY
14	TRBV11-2	ASSLGTSGGPGTQY
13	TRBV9	ASSGTGEGANVLT
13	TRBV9	ASSAVPTVNTEAF
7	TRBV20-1	SASQGYT
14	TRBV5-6	ASSSGTGSIFTEAF